This entry is about one T cell receptor (beta chain). Measured with immunoSEQ multiplex PCR; TCRdb has only the in-frame clones, and not every one. The sample consists of approximately 170,000 clones, 90% of them appearing once. The sample is drawn from a study of control samples from healthy donors and cancer patients. Deletions cut 0 bases from V and 1 base from J, with 12 bases between. CDR3 size: 15 residues. Germline V gene lookup returns CDR1 SQVTM and CDR2 ANQGSEA. This receptor was identified in a woman aged 45 to 65 in good health. Sequenced sample: blood. The V gene is TRBV29-1, the J gene TRBJ1-1; D gene uncertain. Here the CDR3 DNA reads TGCAGCGTTGAAGATCCGTGGAGCGGGAACACTGAAGCTTTCTTT. Protein product: CSVEDPWSGNTEAFF.